This T cell receptor (beta chain) came from a study of blood T cell repertoires in COVID-19. Turning to the study itself: Acute and convalescent COVID-19 samples came from the United States, Italy and Spain. The analysed material was cDNA or gDNA that came from T cells, B-cell-depleted T cells, or PBMCs.

In the original processing: Nucleated cell number was recorded as an estimate derived from reference gene primer amplification. Assay used: immunoSEQ multiplex PCR; TCRdb lists only in-frame clones, some missing. That table furnishes V, J and clone size, whereas the DNA furnished D and trimming. Among 350,000 to 450,000 clones listed, more than 80% were seen once. V lost 1 base to trimming and J lost 3 bases; unmatched junction nucleotides: 7. Germline CDR1 and CDR2: LNHDA and SQIVND (reference sequence). The CDR3 runs to 16 residues. V is TRBV19 and J is TRBJ1-1; 8 nucleotides agree with TRBD1. This receptor was taken from a man aged 40-50 years with acute or convalescent COVID-19. The sequenced material came from peripheral blood. The CDR3 region has the DNA TGTGCCAGTAGTATAGGCCAGGGGGCCCGGTACACTGAAGCTTTCTTT. Translating gives CASSIGQGARYTEAFF.